Presented here are 27 T cell receptor beta chains from one specimen sequenced in a study of blood T cells in healthy people across ages. Together with a sample-barcoded 5' primer, a J-beta primer mix was included in a second PCR lasting about 7 to 12 cycles. One entry per CDR3 protein results from TCRdb running MiXCR on the 5' RACE reads. Here the sample spans 920,000 or so distinct CDR3 sequences, under 55% being singletons. The specimen sequenced was blood. All receptors derive from a woman aged 60 to 75 in good health.

This clonotype was detected many times. This chain links TRBV12-3 or TRBV12-4 with TRBJ2-7; possible D gene TRBD1, 6 bases. The CDR3 is 12 amino acids. The V and J ends lost 6 bases and 3 bases respectively, with 9 bases between them. The chain's CDR3 is CASSTDSYEQYF. CDR3 nucleotide sequence: TGTGCCAGCAGCACGGACAGCTACGAGCAGTACTTC.

This clonotype has a count of ten or more. The germline gene is not matched at one end of the junction; a read error may be the cause. The chain links TRBV7-2 to TRBJ1-5, with D possibly being TRBD1 (6 bases). Germline CDR1 reads SGHTA; CDR2 reads FQGNSA. This CDR3 comprises 14 residues. The CDR3 reads CASSLGHSNQPQHF. The CDR3 region has the DNA TGCGCCAGCAGCTTGGGACACTCCAATCAGCCCCAGCATTTT. Filled out from reference TRBV7-2 and TRBJ1-5, the complete variable domain reads GAGVSQSPSNKVTEKGKDVELRCDPISGHTALYWYRQSLGQGLEFLIYFQGNSAPDKSGLPSDRFSAERTGGSVSTLTIQRTQQEDSAVYLCASSLGHSNQPQHFGDGTRLSIL.

CDR3 coding DNA: TGTGCCAGCAGCAAAGGACATGGGGAGGGGAATGAGCAGTTCTTC. Translation gives CASSKGHGEGNEQFF. The V gene is TRBV4-2, the J gene TRBJ2-1; 7 bases fit TRBD2. This CDR3 region has 15 residues. V trimming: 5 bases; J trimming: 7 bases; junction bases outside the gene matches: 11. From germline, CDR1 is LGHNA and CDR2 YNFKEQ.

This rearrangement joins TRBV5-4 to TRBJ1-1; tentative D call: TRBD1 (5 bases). Trimming cost V 5 bases and J 1 base, with 12 bases left between them. The CDR3 contains 14 residues. Germline V gene lookup returns CDR1 SGHNT and CDR2 YYREEE (reference sequence). The CDR3 nucleotides are TGTGCCAGCAGGGCCACTGGGGCGAACACTGAAGCTTTCTTT. Protein: CASRATGANTEAFF.

This clonotype was seen a few times. This chain links TRBV12-3 or TRBV12-4 with TRBJ2-7; weak D call: TRBD1 (5 bases). V was shortened by 1 base and J by 3 bases, with 10 bases between the two germline ends. CDR3 length equals 14 residues. The CDR3 is CASSLVGVGYEQYF. The CDR3 nucleotides read TGTGCCAGCAGTTTAGTAGGGGTTGGCTACGAGCAGTACTTC.

Note on this clonotype: Its ends do not fully match the called genes, so a read error is possible. The rearrangement joins TRBV30 to TRBJ2-3; D unresolved. Germline CDR1 is GTSNPN and CDR2 is SVGIG (reference sequence). This CDR3 comprises 11 residues. The CDR3: CAWSWSDTQYF. The CDR3 DNA reads as TGTGCCTGGAGTTGGTCAGACACGCAGTATTTT.

This clonotype showed up just a few times. The chain couples TRBV20-1 to TRBJ2-5; no reliable D call. Germline V lookup: CDR1 DFQATT, CDR2 SNEGSKA (reference sequence). The CDR3 consists of 14 residues. Trimming took off 5 bases at V and 2 bases at J, with 15 bases between the two ends. The CDR3: CSAPKVRAQETQYF. Written as DNA, the CDR3 is TGCAGTGCTCCTAAGGTCAGAGCTCAAGAGACCCAGTACTTC.

This sequence joins TRBV5-1 and TRBJ2-1; tentatively, D is TRBD1 (5 bases). The CDR3 loop spans 15 amino acids. Trimming shortened V by 5 bases and J by 8 bases, and 20 bases separated the two germline ends. The germline CDR1 and CDR2 sequences are SGHRS and YFSETQ. The CDR3: CASSSQRQGMHEQFF. CDR3 DNA: TGCGCCAGCAGTTCCCAACGGCAGGGTATGCATGAGCAGTTCTTC.

DNA of the CDR3: TGTGCCAGCAGCTTAGCGCCCCCCAATGGCTACACCTTC. Its translation: CASSLAPPNGYTF. This chain joins TRBV7-9 and TRBJ1-2; unclear D gene. The CDR3 loop spans 13 amino acids. V shed 0 bases and J shed 6 bases, with 8 bases lying between them. In germline, CDR1 is SEHNR, CDR2 FQNEAQ (reference sequence). The entire variable domain, with the rest obtained from reference TRBV7-9 and TRBJ1-2, is as follows: DTGVSQNPRHKITKRGQNVTFRCDPISEHNRLYWYRQTLGQGPEFLTYFQNEAQLEKSRLLSDRFSAERPKGSFSTLEIQRTEQGDSAMYLCASSLAPPNGYTFGSGTRLTVV.

DNA of the CDR3: TGCGCCAGCAGCTTGAATGGGAGATTGGATGAGCAGTACTTC. It is translated as CASSLNGRLDEQYF. The chain joins TRBV5-1 to TRBJ2-5; possibly TRBD2 for D (5 bases). The CDR3 extends over 14 amino acids. Trimming pared 1 base from V and 11 bases from J, leaving 18 bases between. The germline gives CDR1 SGHRS, CDR2 YFSETQ.

This clonotype was seen just once. The V gene is TRBV20-1, the J gene TRBJ2-7; D unclear. V dropped 0 bases and J dropped 2 bases, with 8 bases sitting between them. The CDR3 is 13 amino acids. CDR1 DFQATT and CDR2 SNEGSKA come from the germline V gene (reference sequence). The CDR3 loop is CSARDATAYEQYF. The CDR3 region has the DNA TGCAGTGCTAGAGATGCAACAGCCTACGAGCAGTACTTC.

This clonotype has more than one count but fewer than ten. This chain connects TRBV25-1 to TRBJ2-1; D is uncertain. The closer fit of TRBJ2-7 to the DNA end suggests the J call may be wrong. The CDR3 has 12 amino acids. Per germline, CDR1 MGHDK and CDR2 SYGVNS. CDR3 DNA: TGTGCCAGCAGTGAAGGCAGGAACGAGCAGTACTTC. This sequence encodes CASSEGRNEQYF.

Comments on this clonotype: This likely comes from a read error, as the CDR3 has no conserved phenylalanine or tryptophan at its end. The CDR3 sequence is CSVEVGVYEQYL. The CDR3 nucleotides are TGCAGCGTTGAAGTGGGGGTCTACGAGCAGTACTTA. The rearrangement joins TRBV29-1 to TRBJ2-7; D assignment may be TRBD1 or TRBD2 (5 bases each). Trimming removed 1 base from V and 3 bases from J, with 7 bases in between. Germline V CDR1 and CDR2: SQVTM, ANQGSEA. CDR3 length: 12 residues.

This clonotype was counted between two and nine times. The CDR3 here is CASSPAPGTAKGIQYF. The CDR3, as DNA: TGTGCCAGCAGCCCAGCCCCCGGGACAGCCAAGGGGATTCAGTACTTC. This chain connects TRBV7-9 to TRBJ2-4; 7 nucleotides match TRBD1. The CDR3 extends over 16 amino acids. V dropped 5 bases and J dropped 10; count of bases not matched to a gene: 17. Germline V CDR1 and CDR2: SEHNR, FQNEAQ (reference sequence).

The table lists this clonotype with a few counts. This chain uses TRBV28 with TRBJ1-4; unclear D gene. This CDR3 spans 12 amino acids. Trimming took 8 bases from V and 10 from J, leaving 14 bases between them. Germline CDR1 MDHEN, CDR2 SYDVKM. CDR3 sequence (DNA): TGTGCCAGCCGGGAGACATTCGGAAAACTGTTTTTT. Translating gives CASRETFGKLFF.

Concerning this clonotype itself: At one boundary the junction diverges from the germline segment, which might be a read error. J is TRBJ2-5 and V is TRBV28; D is undetermined. Germline V gives CDR1 MDHEN, CDR2 SYDVKM. CDR3 size: 13 residues. This CDR3 reads CASSFEPKEAQYF. The CDR3 bases are TGTGCCAGCAGTTTTGAACCTAAAGAGGCCCAGTACTTC.

The chain combines TRBV12-3 or TRBV12-4 with TRBJ1-1; D is uncertain. Trimming stripped 7 bases from V and 4 bases from J, with 13 bases between. CDR3 length equals 13 residues. In nucleotides, the CDR3 is TGTGCCAGCAACGAAGCGGGTGGCACTGAAGCTTTCTTT. It specifies CASNEAGGTEAFF.

Comments on this clonotype: A much bigger clone sits one base away, suggesting this may be a read error. This sequence joins TRBV29-1 and TRBJ2-5, with no clear D. CDR3 size: 12 residues. Per the germline V gene, CDR1 is SQVTM and CDR2 is ANQGSEA. Trimming pared 8 bases from V and 2 bases from J, leaving 12 bases between. The CDR3, as DNA: TGCAGCTCCGCTTGGGGTCAAGAGACCCAGTACTTC. Translating it yields CSSAWGQETQYF.

Many counts were recorded for this clonotype. The chain carries TRBV29-1 and TRBJ2-1, with 11 positions matching TRBD2. Germline CDR1 and CDR2: SQVTM and ANQGSEA. Trimming removed 7 bases from V and 9 bases from J; junction bases left unmatched: 8. This CDR3 spans 13 amino acids. The CDR3 reads CSGTSGSSGEQFF. The CDR3 bases are TGCAGCGGCACTAGCGGGAGCTCCGGTGAGCAGTTCTTC.

In DNA, the CDR3 is TGTGCCAGCAGCGTAGTAGCGGGACCCTCCTACAATGAGCAGTTCTTC. It translates to CASSVVAGPSYNEQFF. This chain uses TRBV9 with TRBJ2-1; TRBD2 matches at 8 bases. CDR3 length: 16 residues. The J segment lost 0 bases and the V segment lost 0 bases, leaving 2 bases of the junction unmatched. CDR1 is SGDLS, CDR2 YYNGEE, per germline.

This clonotype appeared a few times. This chain connects TRBV24-1 to TRBJ2-3; 9 bases match TRBD1. The length of the CDR3 is 15 residues. The V gene end was trimmed by 5 bases and the J gene end by 6 bases; junction bases not matched to a gene: 8. Germline CDR1 and CDR2: KGHDR and SFDVKD. This CDR3 reads CATSVGTGGSDTQYF. CDR3 nucleotide sequence: TGTGCCACCAGTGTGGGAACAGGGGGCTCGGATACGCAGTATTTT.

This chain connects TRBV12-3 or TRBV12-4 to TRBJ2-7; TRBD2 agrees at 9 bases. The CDR3 has 15 residues. With V trimmed by 1 base and J by 3 bases, 4 bases remained unmatched. The CDR3 region has the DNA TGTGCCAGCAGTTTAGTTCTAGCGGGAAGCTACGAGCAGTACTTC. This sequence encodes CASSLVLAGSYEQYF.

The rearrangement links TRBV24-1 to TRBJ2-3; 8 positions agree with TRBD2. Germline-derived CDR1 and CDR2 are KGHDR and SFDVKD. Trimming removed 6 bases from V and 1 base from J; junction bases left unmatched: 2. This CDR3 is 14 amino acids long. The CDR3 spells CATSPAGGTDTQYF. As DNA, the CDR3 is TGTGCCACCAGTCCAGCGGGAGGCACAGATACGCAGTATTTT.

The V call is TRBV7-8, the J call TRBJ2-7; 8 nucleotides match TRBD1. Germline CDR1 SGHVS, CDR2 FQNEAQ. Trimming took 3 bases from V and 7 from J; bases not matched to a gene: 14. The CDR3 loop spans 16 amino acids. The DNA of the CDR3 is TGTGCCAGCAGCTTCCGGACAGGGATGTCCCACAATGAGCAGTACTTC. The encoded protein is CASSFRTGMSHNEQYF. Full variable domain (rest looked up from reference TRBV7-8 and TRBJ2-7): GAGVSQSPRYKVAKRGQDVALRCDPISGHVSLFWYQQALGQGPEFLTYFQNEAQLDKSGLPSDRFFAERPEGSVSTLKIQRTQQEDSAVYLCASSFRTGMSHNEQYFGPGTRLTVT.

DNA of the CDR3: TGTGCCAGCAGTAGCCAGGTGCACTCTGGGGCCAACGTCCTGACTTTC. This sequence encodes CASSSQVHSGANVLTF. The chain employs TRBV6-1 and TRBJ2-6; D gene ambiguous. Per the germline V gene, CDR1 is MNHNS and CDR2 is SASEGT. The CDR3 sequence is 16 residues long. V gave up 5 bases and J gave up 0 bases, with 11 bases separating them.

V is TRBV7-9 and J is TRBJ2-7; 15 bases are a match to TRBD2. The J call is doubtful: the DNA matches TRBJ2-5 better. The CDR3 has 17 amino acids. The germline CDR1 and CDR2 sequences are SEHNR and FQNEAQ (reference sequence). CDR3 DNA sequence: TGTGCCAGCAGCTTAAGGACTAGCGGGAGGGCATGGGAGACCCAGTACTTC. Translated: CASSLRTSGRAWETQYF.

The rearrangement links TRBV2 to TRBJ2-1, with 14 nucleotides matching TRBD2. The CDR3 sequence is 15 residues long. V trimming: 6 bases; J trimming: 8 bases; junction bases outside the gene matches: 6. The germline V gene encodes CDR1 SNHLY and CDR2 FYNNEI. The CDR3 sequence: CASSPLTSGRDEQFF. CDR3 bases: TGTGCCAGCAGCCCCTTGACTAGCGGGAGGGATGAGCAGTTCTTC.